Sequencing of this T cell receptor beta chain was carried out in a study of blood T cells in healthy people across ages. A second PCR, run for roughly 6 to 11 cycles, used a sample-barcoded 5' primer plus a J-beta primer mix. A template-switch adaptor that had 12 random nucleotides put a tag on each cDNA molecule. TCRdb reprocessed the 5' RACE reads via MiXCR and lists one record per CDR3 protein. Found here are 780,000 or so distinct CDR3 sequences, roughly 50% of them singletons; the top ten hold about two fifths. Sequenced input: blood. The origin of this receptor is an elderly man in good health.

DNA for the CDR3: TGTGCCAGCAGTTCCCGGGCGCAGGGGCACTATGGCTACACCTTC. It encodes CASSSRAQGHYGYTF. This chain links TRBV7-9 with TRBJ1-2; tentative D call: TRBD1 (6 bases). CDR1 is SEHNR and CDR2 is FQNEAQ in the germline V gene (reference sequence). V lost 6 bases and J lost 3, with 17 bases in between. CDR3 length: 15 amino acids.